This T cell receptor beta chain was observed in a study of CD8 T cells in Susac syndrome. This clonotype was seen a single time. Germline V lookup: CDR1 SQVTM, CDR2 ANQGSEA. The V gene lost 4 bases and the J gene lost 0 bases, with 10 bases spanning the gap. CDR3 length equals 14 residues. Random-hexamer reverse transcription was applied to about 0.45 to 1 ug RNA. The authors amplified TCR beta CDR3 across 54 Vbeta and 13 Jbeta using immunoSEQ multiplex PCR. TCRdb itself ran the immunoSEQ multiplex PCR reads through MiXCR, one entry per CDR3 protein. The table lists approximately 270,000 distinct CDR3 sequences, roughly 95% of them singletons. From blood CD8+ and CD4+ T cells, the TCR beta chain was sequenced.

The chain carries TRBV29-1 and TRBJ2-1; D unresolved. The clonotype was recovered from a human donor with multiple sclerosis. Sample: CD4+ T cells from PBMCs. DNA of the CDR3: TGCAGCGTTGCCTCGGGTGGCTCCTACAATGAGCAGTTCTTC. Residues: CSVASGGSYNEQFF.